Ten or more counts support the clone carrying this T cell receptor beta chain. Antigen specificity is unknown. Lactation, pregnancy, uncontrolled infections and other autoimmune diseases were all grounds for excluding patients. V was trimmed by 2 bases and J by 10 bases, leaving 12 bases between them. The CDR3 is made up of 14 amino acids. CDR1 ENHRY and CDR2 SYGVKD come from the germline V gene. The data are from a study of Graves' ophthalmopathy and Graves' hyperthyroidism. Study observations and caveats: At around 68% sensitivity and 72.22% specificity, the model predicted progression of the ophthalmopathy.

RNA transcripts yielded amplified TCR beta CDR3 regions. First-round RT-PCR used HTBI primers; second-round multiplex PCR followed. TCRdb passed the multiplex PCR reads through MiXCR, listing each CDR3 protein once. The sample has hundreds of thousands of distinct CDR3 sequences; 15% to 17% are singletons. The receptor comes from a woman between 18 and 30 years old with stable Graves' hyperthyroidism. Specimen: peripheral blood. V gene TRBV10-3 combines with J gene TRBJ1-6; D is unclear. CDR3 bases: TGTGCCATCAGTGAGGTAGTTCGAGGATCACCCCTCCACTTT. Amino acid sequence: CAISEVVRGSPLHF.